This T cell receptor beta chain derives from a study of Tregs in tolerant kidney transplant recipients. Whole-study context: Recipient cells were told from donor cells by antibody staining.

Findings and limits, study-wide: Few patients were studied, so findings need validation in larger groups. Expanding Tregs on activated donor B cells appeared to best identify donor-specific TCRbeta clones. This study did not directly address biological reproducibility.

CDR3 size: 17 residues. A word on this clone: Its target is unknown.

Profiled with immunoSEQ multiplex PCR; TCRdb holds only in-frame clones, not every one. The sample holds 35,000 to 50,000 clones, over 95% seen once. Sequencing input: Tregs from blood cultured with allogeneic cells. The sequence came from a human donor in good health. This chain joins TRBV21-1 and TRBJ2-7; the table names TRBD2, a call not compared with the DNA. TRBV21-1 corresponds to a pseudogene. The CDR3 is CASSKCRRSSGSYEQYF. The CDR3 nucleotides read TGTGCCAGCAGCAAATGTCGTCGGTCTAGCGGAAGCTACGAGCAGTACTTC.